The T cell receptor (beta chain) described here comes from a study of T cells in women clearing cervical HPV infection (dated by TCRdb to the late 2010s). About the investigation overall: The cases were under 30 women with histologically confirmed HPV16-related CIN3 or worse, and 2 of these cases were invasive cancers. The controls were 25 women whose single incident HPV16 infection cleared within 12 months with no development of precancer or cancer. Blood from cases was collected at the visit at which the lesion was first identified, whereas blood from controls was collected once infection was no longer detected. For cases, the median interval between lesion detection and blood sampling was about 140 days, with an interquartile range of about 85 to 220 days. Since HLA typing was available for only a few women, HLA type could not be ruled out as a confounder. Nested within Costa Rica's Guanacaste HPV Natural History Study, an exploratory proof-of-principle case-control study compared TCR repertoires across cervical HPV16 outcomes. Cases and controls were matched on age within five years and on year of sample collection. A median age of approximately 32 years was observed in cases versus approximately 38 in controls, and no significant differences in baseline characteristics were found. The parent cohort enrolled 10,000 or so women aged 18 or older in Guanacaste, Costa Rica, during about 1993 to 1994 and followed them for approximately 7 years. Five blinded duplicates per group were added as quality controls, so that roughly 60 samples were obtained: around 50 participants and 10 replicates.

General findings and caveats noted by the study authors: TCR repertoire richness was significantly higher in CIN3+ cases than in controls across sequencing depths, while evenness did not differ. TRBV6-7 relative abundance was lower in cases than in controls (roughly 0.12% versus 0.17%; Bonferroni P = 0.0008). T-cell numbers per sample were unknown, so richness differences could reflect varying T-cell content rather than repertoire biology. The cross-sectional design could not show whether associations preceded infection or resulted from it; effector/memory subsets and HPV-specific T cells were not isolated. By combining richness with V gene abundances, random forest classifiers separated cases from controls with an estimated AUC of about 0.83.

Every participant had a single incident cervical HPV16 infection, and prevalent HPV16 infections were excluded. Cervical HPV DNA was detected with MY09/MY11 PCR, and genotyping was done by dot-blot hybridization. Fifteen mL of heparinized blood were centrifuged, and the buffy coat was split into aliquots, frozen at -30 degrees C, and then kept at -80 degrees C. QIAGEN kits were used to extract genomic DNA from the buffy coat specimens. The immunoSEQ assay used multiplex PCR to amplify TCR beta CDR3 regions from an average of about 1,200 ng of genomic DNA per sample. The assay corrected primer bias using a complete synthetic TCR repertoire to establish an amplification baseline. Amplicons were sequenced on the Illumina platform. Concerning the study's data processing: Sequence errors were corrected by clustering with frequency ratios and a modified nearest-neighbor algorithm, and the sequences were then analyzed in the immunoSEQ Analyzer using IMGT gene definitions. At each rarefaction depth, TCR richness and evenness were averaged across 20 rarefaction repeats, and any sample with fewer sequences than the depth was left out. Wilcoxon rank sum tests with FDR correction were used to compare V, D and J gene relative abundances between the groups. Blinded duplicates gave an intraclass correlation of around 95% for TCR richness and an average of roughly 76% across 66 gene segments. TCRdb obtained this table from immuneACCESS and retained in-frame rearrangements with V and J assigned. These tables miss some clones; where compared with another copy, unresolved V genes account for less than half of the shortfall, and the remainder is unexplained. Clone size and V and J calls were adopted from that table, with D and trimming inferred from the DNA. The data table for this sample lists about 9,200 clones. About 8% of the sample belongs to the ten largest clones.

Details on this clone: The antigen this receptor binds is unknown. The CDR3 extends 3 residues past the end of the read, so its final part is completed from the germline J gene.

CDR1 and CDR2 were assigned from the germline V gene as SGHTA and FQGNSA. From the cysteine through the phenylalanine, the CDR3 covers 14 amino acids. Of the CDR3's DNA, 33 bases were read; they are in frame from base 1. The sequenced material came from blood buffy coat. The TCR comes from a woman aged 18 to 75 with a cervical HPV16 infection that either progressed to CIN3+ or cleared (not recorded which). The V and J genes are TRBV7-2 and TRBJ1-2, and TRBD1 may be the D gene, going by 5 matching bases. CDR3 DNA (partial): TGTGCCAGCAGCTTAGCGCTGGGGGGAAATAGC. Translated, this gives CASSLALGGNS. Given in full, the CDR3 is CASSLALGGNSYTF.